A selection of T cell receptor beta chains follows, all from one sample in a study of cytomegalovirus exposure and HLA in healthy donors. Data came from immunoSEQ multiplex PCR; TCRdb stores just in-frame clones and leaves some out. The table has 140,000 to 150,000 clones, around 70% seen once. Sequenced material: PBMCs. The origin of the receptors is a woman in her sixties or seventies in good health and CMV-seropositive. CDR3s include the opening cysteine and the closing phenylalanine or tryptophan. D genes are given only for firm matches. A row's size may be missing; if present it is once, few, many or a size class.

D gene: NA
J gene: TRBJ1-2
V gene: TRBV28
clone size: NA
CDR3 DNA: TGTGCCAGCAGTTTATTAATGAGTAACTATGGCTACACCTTC
CDR3 protein: CASSLLMSNYGYTF

D gene: NA
J gene: TRBJ1-3
V gene: TRBV7-9
clone size: NA
CDR3 DNA: TGTGCCAGCAGCTTATTAGGGGCCCATGGAAACACCATATATTTT
CDR3 protein: CASSLLGAHGNTIYF

D gene: NA
J gene: TRBJ2-1
V gene: TRBV10-1
clone size: NA
CDR3 DNA: TGCGCCAGCAGTGAGTATGCGGGGGAGCAGTTCTTC
CDR3 protein: CASSEYAGEQFF

D gene: TRBD1
J gene: TRBJ2-7
V gene: TRBV6-5
clone size: NA
CDR3 DNA: TGTGCCAGCAGTAAATCTGGGACAGCCTACGAGCAGTACTTC
CDR3 protein: CASSKSGTAYEQYF

D gene: NA
J gene: TRBJ2-5
V gene: TRBV5-4
clone size: NA
CDR3 DNA: TGTGCCAGCAGCTTGGTGGGGGGAGAAGAGACCCAGTACTTC
CDR3 protein: CASSLVGGEETQYF

D gene: NA
J gene: TRBJ1-2
V gene: TRBV5-8
clone size: NA
CDR3 DNA: TGTGCCAGCAGCCGGGGTTCGGCACAGATTATCAACTATGGCTACACCTTC
CDR3 protein: CASSRGSAQIINYGYTF

D gene: NA
J gene: TRBJ1-4
V gene: TRBV2
clone size: NA
CDR3 DNA: TGTGCCAGCAGGGATTCAGGGTTTAATGAAAAACTGTTTTTT
CDR3 protein: CASRDSGFNEKLFF

D gene: TRBD1
J gene: TRBJ2-5
V gene: TRBV11-3
clone size: NA
CDR3 DNA: TGTGCCAGCAGCTTGGGGACAGTAAGTGGAGAGACCCAGTACTTC
CDR3 protein: CASSLGTVSGETQYF

D gene: NA
J gene: TRBJ1-2
V gene: TRBV5-4
clone size: NA
CDR3 DNA: TGTGCCAGCAGCCCGGCGGGGGAACCACTCTATGGCTACACCTTC
CDR3 protein: CASSPAGEPLYGYTF

D gene: NA
J gene: TRBJ1-5
V gene: TRBV21-1
clone size: NA
CDR3 DNA: TGTGCCAGCAGCATAAATCGGACAGTCAATCAGCCCCAGCATTTT
CDR3 protein: CASSINRTVNQPQHF

D gene: NA
J gene: TRBJ1-2
V gene: TRBV6-4
clone size: NA
CDR3 DNA: TGTGCCAGCAGTGAATTCCCAGGCACCGTAGGTGGCTACACCTTC
CDR3 protein: CASSEFPGTVGGYTF

D gene: NA
J gene: TRBJ2-6
V gene: TRBV28
clone size: NA
CDR3 DNA: TGTGCCAGCAGCCCGTCCTGGGCAGCTTCTGGGGCCAACGTCCTGACTTTC
CDR3 protein: CASSPSWAASGANVLTF

D gene: NA
J gene: TRBJ2-2
V gene: TRBV7-3
clone size: NA
CDR3 DNA: TGTGCCAGCAGCCTTCACAGGGCCGGGGAGCTGTTTTTT
CDR3 protein: CASSLHRAGELFF

D gene: NA
J gene: TRBJ1-2
V gene: TRBV7-9
clone size: NA
CDR3 DNA: TGTGCCAGCAGCTCTGGGCCAGTAGACTATGGCTACACCTTC
CDR3 protein: CASSSGPVDYGYTF

D gene: NA
J gene: TRBJ1-1
V gene: TRBV7-9
clone size: NA
CDR3 DNA: TGTGCCAGCAGCTTAGCGCAGAGGACAGAAGCTTTCTTT
CDR3 protein: CASSLAQRTEAFF

D gene: NA
J gene: TRBJ1-4
V gene: TRBV7-6
clone size: NA
CDR3 DNA: TGTGCCAGCAGCTTACGGAGCCGGGGTGAGGGAGAAAAACTGTTTTTT
CDR3 protein: CASSLRSRGEGEKLFF

D gene: TRBD1
J gene: TRBJ1-4
V gene: TRBV5-5
clone size: NA
CDR3 DNA: TGTGCCAGCAGAAGACCGGGACAGGTTAATGAAAAACTGTTTTTT
CDR3 protein: CASRRPGQVNEKLFF

D gene: NA
J gene: TRBJ1-4
V gene: TRBV11-2
clone size: NA
CDR3 DNA: TGTGCCAGCAGCTTAGATTTACAGGTTGAAAAACTGTTTTTT
CDR3 protein: CASSLDLQVEKLFF

D gene: NA
J gene: TRBJ1-1
V gene: TRBV30
clone size: few
CDR3 DNA: TGTGCCTGGACCGGGAGAATGAACACTGAAGCTTTCTTT
CDR3 protein: CAWTGRMNTEAFF

D gene: NA
J gene: TRBJ1-2
V gene: TRBV6-6
clone size: NA
CDR3 DNA: TGTGCCAGCAGTTACGCAGGGGCTAGCTATGGCTACACCTTC
CDR3 protein: CASSYAGASYGYTF

D gene: TRBD1
J gene: TRBJ2-7
V gene: TRBV5-4
clone size: few
CDR3 DNA: TGTGCCAGCAGCTTGGGAGGACAGGGAGCCGAGCAGTACTTC
CDR3 protein: CASSLGGQGAEQYF

D gene: TRBD2
J gene: TRBJ2-7
V gene: TRBV5-1
clone size: NA
CDR3 DNA: TGCGCCAGCAGGGGTGGTGCGGCAGGGACTAACGAGCAGTACTTC
CDR3 protein: CASRGGAAGTNEQYF

D gene: TRBD2
J gene: TRBJ2-2
V gene: TRBV19
clone size: once
CDR3 DNA: TGTGCCAGTAGTTCGGGACTAGCGGAAAGAACCGGGGAGCTGTTTTTT
CDR3 protein: CASSSGLAERTGELFF

D gene: NA
J gene: TRBJ2-5
V gene: TRBV5-1
clone size: NA
CDR3 DNA: TGCGCCAGCAGCTTAAGCTTGGAGACCCAGTACTTC
CDR3 protein: CASSLSLETQYF

D gene: TRBD2
J gene: TRBJ2-1
V gene: TRBV29-1
clone size: NA
CDR3 DNA: TGCAGCGTTCAGTGGACTAGCGCGTACAATGAGCAGTTCTTC
CDR3 protein: CSVQWTSAYNEQFF

D gene: TRBD2
J gene: TRBJ2-1
V gene: TRBV10-3
clone size: few
CDR3 DNA: TGTGCCACCTTTATCACTAGCGGGGGCTCCTACAATGAGCAGTTCTTC
CDR3 protein: CATFITSGGSYNEQFF

D gene: NA
J gene: TRBJ1-1
V gene: TRBV9
clone size: NA
CDR3 DNA: TGTGCCAGCAGCGCGTCGAGTCACTACACTGAAGCTTTCTTT
CDR3 protein: CASSASSHYTEAFF

D gene: TRBD2
J gene: TRBJ2-2
V gene: TRBV19
clone size: NA
CDR3 DNA: TGTGCCAGCACCGGGACTAGCGGGAGTGGCACCGGGGAGCTGTTTTTT
CDR3 protein: CASTGTSGSGTGELFF

D gene: NA
J gene: TRBJ1-1
V gene: TRBV28
clone size: NA
CDR3 DNA: TGTGCCAGCAGTGTCCCACAGAACACTGAAGCTTTCTTT
CDR3 protein: CASSVPQNTEAFF

D gene: NA
J gene: TRBJ2-7
V gene: TRBV5-1
clone size: NA
CDR3 DNA: TGCGCCAGCCTTAGCGCCAGATACGAGCAGTACTTC
CDR3 protein: CASLSARYEQYF

D gene: NA
J gene: TRBJ1-2
V gene: TRBV29-1
clone size: NA
CDR3 DNA: TGCAGCGTTGACGCAGGGCCCCTTGGCTACACCTTC
CDR3 protein: CSVDAGPLGYTF

D gene: TRBD1
J gene: TRBJ1-4
V gene: TRBV19
clone size: NA
CDR3 DNA: TGTGCCAGTAGTACCGGACAGGTGGATGAAAAACTGTTTTTT
CDR3 protein: CASSTGQVDEKLFF

D gene: TRBD1
J gene: TRBJ2-7
V gene: TRBV28
clone size: NA
CDR3 DNA: TGTGCCAGCAGTCTGACAGGGGTCTACGAGCAGTACTTC
CDR3 protein: CASSLTGVYEQYF

D gene: TRBD1
J gene: TRBJ2-2
V gene: TRBV29-1
clone size: NA
CDR3 DNA: TGCAGCGTTGTCAGGGGGCAGGTCGGGGAGCTGTTTTTT
CDR3 protein: CSVVRGQVGELFF

D gene: NA
J gene: TRBJ2-1
V gene: TRBV9
clone size: few
CDR3 DNA: TGTGCCAGCAGCGGACAGCCTTACAATGAGCAGTTCTTC
CDR3 protein: CASSGQPYNEQFF

D gene: TRBD2
J gene: TRBJ2-3
V gene: TRBV2
clone size: NA
CDR3 DNA: TGTGCCAGCAGCCCGGGGACTAGCGGGAGTACAGATACGCAGTATTTT
CDR3 protein: CASSPGTSGSTDTQYF

D gene: NA
J gene: TRBJ1-2
V gene: TRBV30
clone size: NA
CDR3 DNA: TGTGCCTGGAGTGTTCGAGTAGGGGCGTCCGGCTACACCTTC
CDR3 protein: CAWSVRVGASGYTF

D gene: NA
J gene: TRBJ1-5
V gene: TRBV6-1
clone size: once
CDR3 DNA: TGTGCCAGCAGTTTCGAGCTTCAGGTCCAGCCCCAGCATTTT
CDR3 protein: CASSFELQVQPQHF

D gene: TRBD2
J gene: TRBJ2-1
V gene: TRBV5-1
clone size: NA
CDR3 DNA: TGCGCCAGCAGCTTGGTCTCCGGGGGACTAGGGTTGAATGAGCAGTTCTTC
CDR3 protein: CASSLVSGGLGLNEQFF

D gene: TRBD1
J gene: TRBJ1-1
V gene: TRBV7-3
clone size: NA
CDR3 DNA: TGTGCCAGCAGCTCAACCGGGACAGGGGGCACTGAAGCTTTCTTT
CDR3 protein: CASSSTGTGGTEAFF

D gene: NA
J gene: TRBJ2-7
V gene: TRBV2
clone size: few
CDR3 DNA: TGTGCCAGCAGTGAACAGGCGATGTCCTACGAGCAGTACTTC
CDR3 protein: CASSEQAMSYEQYF

D gene: TRBD2
J gene: TRBJ2-1
V gene: TRBV6-5
clone size: once
CDR3 DNA: TGTGCCAGCAGTTTAAGCGGGAGCTGGGGCAATGAGCAGTTCTTC
CDR3 protein: CASSLSGSWGNEQFF

D gene: NA
J gene: TRBJ1-5
V gene: TRBV6-1
clone size: NA
CDR3 DNA: TGTGCCAGCACCGACCCCGGGGGGTCCGGGCAGCCCCAGCATTTT
CDR3 protein: CASTDPGGSGQPQHF

D gene: NA
J gene: TRBJ1-3
V gene: TRBV19
clone size: NA
CDR3 DNA: TGTGCCAGTAGTTCGCCCAGGACTTCTGGAAACACCATATATTTT
CDR3 protein: CASSSPRTSGNTIYF

D gene: NA
J gene: TRBJ2-7
V gene: TRBV5-5
clone size: few
CDR3 DNA: TGTGCCAGCAGCTCCGAGCATAGCACAACCTACGAGCAGTACTTC
CDR3 protein: CASSSEHSTTYEQYF

D gene: TRBD2
J gene: TRBJ2-4
V gene: TRBV7-9
clone size: few
CDR3 DNA: TGTGCCAGCAGCTCTCGGGGGGAGAAAAACATTCAGTACTTC
CDR3 protein: CASSSRGEKNIQYF

D gene: NA
J gene: TRBJ2-1
V gene: TRBV5-1
clone size: once
CDR3 DNA: TGCGCCAGCAGAACAGAGAGGGAAGACAATGAGCAGTTCTTC
CDR3 protein: CASRTEREDNEQFF

D gene: NA
J gene: TRBJ1-1
V gene: TRBV28
clone size: NA
CDR3 DNA: TGTGCCAGCACTCTCGACAGAAACACTGAAGCTTTCTTT
CDR3 protein: CASTLDRNTEAFF

D gene: NA
J gene: TRBJ2-7
V gene: TRBV18
clone size: NA
CDR3 DNA: TGTGCCAGCTCACCACTAGTCAGCGGCGATAACGAGCAGTACTTC
CDR3 protein: CASSPLVSGDNEQYF

D gene: NA
J gene: TRBJ2-3
V gene: TRBV13
clone size: NA
CDR3 DNA: TGTGCCAGCAGCTTATTAACTCCCAGGGACACAGATACGCAGTATTTT
CDR3 protein: CASSLLTPRDTDTQYF

D gene: TRBD2
J gene: TRBJ2-3
V gene: TRBV28
clone size: NA
CDR3 DNA: TGTGCCAGCAGTTTATGTCCGACTAGCCATAGGCCTAAAACAGACACAGATACGCAGTATTTT
CDR3 protein: CASSLCPTSHRPKTDTDTQYF

D gene: TRBD1
J gene: TRBJ1-2
V gene: TRBV10-3
clone size: NA
CDR3 DNA: TGTGCCATCAGTGAGTCGAGAGACAGGGTCGGCTACACCTTC
CDR3 protein: CAISESRDRVGYTF

D gene: TRBD2
J gene: TRBJ2-7
V gene: TRBV27
clone size: NA
CDR3 DNA: TGTGCCAGCAGTTTCGGTTCTAGCGGGAGGGCCGGTCCGCTCTACGAGCAGTACTTC
CDR3 protein: CASSFGSSGRAGPLYEQYF

D gene: TRBD1
J gene: TRBJ1-1
V gene: TRBV9
clone size: NA
CDR3 DNA: TGTGCCAGCAGCCCCCTCGGGACAGCGAACACTGAAGCTTTCTTT
CDR3 protein: CASSPLGTANTEAFF